Sequencing of this TCR beta chain was carried out in a study of T-cell memory formation after mild COVID-19 (dated by TCRdb to the early 2020s). About the full investigation: TCR sequence clusters from the two donors were found to be largely donor specific. T-cell clones expanding and contracting after mild COVID-19 in two donors were tracked by longitudinal TCRalpha and TCRbeta repertoire sequencing. The cohort comprised two young, previously healthy adult volunteers, one female and one male.

There are 15 amino acids in the CDR3, from cysteine to phenylalanine inclusive. The retained sequence is limited to the CDR3, 45 bases, with the frame set at the first base. As encoded in the germline V gene, CDR1 is SNHLY while CDR2 is FYNNEI. V gives up 0 bases and J gives up 5 bases, and the segment between their germline ends measures 13 bases. What the study reported, not specific to this receptor: Whether the second-wave clones peaking on day 37 were SARS-CoV-2 specific was not confirmed. Only a couple of mild cases were covered by the study, and larger cohorts that include severe cases with pre-infection samples were considered necessary. Contracting CD4+ clones turned up mainly in the CM and EM memory subsets, whereas EMRA was where CD8+ clones were enriched. Some responding clones were detected in pre-infection memory, suggesting pre-existing cross-reactive memory T cells joined the SARS-CoV-2 response. From day 15 to 85, contracting clones showed balanced CD4/CD8 phenotypes, whereas a second wave of clones that expanded from day 15 to 37 leaned towards CD4+.

Sequencing was performed on an Illumina NovaSeq 6000. TCRalpha and TCRbeta cDNA libraries were built by 5'RACE with constant-segment primers, adding sample barcodes and unique molecular identifiers. Trizol reagent was used to extract RNA from every sample. The libraries were amplified in two PCR steps, and the second step added a second sample barcode and Illumina TruSeq adapters. Sequencing of libraries was performed on an Illumina NovaSeq with 2 x 150 bp paired-end reads. The original pipeline was this. The reads were demultiplexed and collapsed into UMI-guided consensus sequences using migec v1.2.7. With mixcr v2.1.11, UMI consensuses were aligned to TRA and TRB V and J templates and assembled into clonotypes. A clonotype was counted as expanded or contracted only when both edgeR and NoisET called the clonotype significant, with the noise models trained on biological replicates. For edgeR calls, a false discovery rate-adjusted p below 0.01 and a log2 fold-change threshold of 1 were applied. As an exploratory analysis of dynamics, max-normalized trajectories of the 1000 most abundant clonotypes were examined with PCA combined with hierarchical clustering. Separately sequenced CD4+ and CD8+ repertoires were used to assign the CD4 or CD8 phenotype of responding clones. In TCRdb, the public reads were trimmed at Q25 with fastp and aligned with MiXCR, with productive beta chains retained. Under each unique CDR3 protein, matching rows form one entry showing the most common genes and DNA. TCRdb's processing, not the study's, gives the V and J calls here. The sample yields 300,000 to 350,000 distinct CDR3 sequences; over 11% were counted once. The top ten constitute 20% to 25% of the sample.

The table lists this clonotype with a few counts. Its target antigen remains unknown. The sample holds no much larger clone one base away, and base qualities are not on file. Ficoll-Paque density gradient centrifugation was used to isolate PBMCs. Input material: PBMCs or a T cell subset sorted from them (not recorded which). The receptor comes from a man aged 18-30 years who had mild COVID-19 (a few samples of this study predate the infection). The sample titles of this study are shuffled in the database, so cell type and time point are left out; the donor was told from shared clones. Rearrangement joined TRBV2 to TRBJ1-2; TRBD1 is a possible D gene, resting on 5 matching bases. The sequenced DNA: TGTGCCAGCAGTGAAGCGGGCAGGGACCTATATGGCTACACCTTC. Translated, it gives CASSEAGRDLYGYTF.